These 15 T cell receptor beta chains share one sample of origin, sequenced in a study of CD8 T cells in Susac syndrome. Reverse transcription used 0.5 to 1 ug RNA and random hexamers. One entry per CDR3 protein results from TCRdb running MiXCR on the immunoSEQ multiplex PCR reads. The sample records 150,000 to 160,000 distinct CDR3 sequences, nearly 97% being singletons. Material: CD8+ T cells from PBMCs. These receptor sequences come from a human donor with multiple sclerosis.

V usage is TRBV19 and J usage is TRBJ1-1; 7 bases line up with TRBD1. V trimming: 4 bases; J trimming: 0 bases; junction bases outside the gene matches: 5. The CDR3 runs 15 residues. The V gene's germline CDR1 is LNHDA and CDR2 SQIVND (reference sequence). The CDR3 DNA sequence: TGTGCCAGTAGTAACCGGGACAGCATGAACACTGAAGCTTTCTTT. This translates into CASSNRDSMNTEAFF.

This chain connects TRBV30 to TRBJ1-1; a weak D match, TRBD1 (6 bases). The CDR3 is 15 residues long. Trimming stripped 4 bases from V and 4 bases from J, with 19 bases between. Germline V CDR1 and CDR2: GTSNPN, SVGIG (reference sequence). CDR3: CAWTEGGLEGTEAFF. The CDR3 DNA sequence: TGTGCCTGGACTGAGGGGGGTTTAGAAGGCACTGAAGCTTTCTTT.

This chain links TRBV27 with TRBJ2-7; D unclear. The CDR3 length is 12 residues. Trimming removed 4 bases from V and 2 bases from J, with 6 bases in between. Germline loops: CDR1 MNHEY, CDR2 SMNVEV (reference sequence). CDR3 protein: CASSSSPYEQYV. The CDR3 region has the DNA TGTGCCAGCAGTTCATCACCCTACGAGCAGTACGTC.

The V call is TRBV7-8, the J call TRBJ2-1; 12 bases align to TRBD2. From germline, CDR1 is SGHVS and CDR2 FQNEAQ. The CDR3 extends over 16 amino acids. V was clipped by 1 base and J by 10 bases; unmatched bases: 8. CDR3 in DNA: TGTGCCAGCAGCTTAGGACCTAGCGGGGGGGCAGGGGAGCAGTTCTTC. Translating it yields CASSLGPSGGAGEQFF.

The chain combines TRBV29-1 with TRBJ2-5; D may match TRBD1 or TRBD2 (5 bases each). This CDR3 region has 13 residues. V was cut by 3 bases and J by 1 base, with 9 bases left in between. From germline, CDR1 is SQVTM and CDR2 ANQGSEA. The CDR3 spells CSVERGGQETQYF. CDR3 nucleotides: TGCAGCGTTGAGAGGGGTGGCCAAGAGACCCAGTACTTC.

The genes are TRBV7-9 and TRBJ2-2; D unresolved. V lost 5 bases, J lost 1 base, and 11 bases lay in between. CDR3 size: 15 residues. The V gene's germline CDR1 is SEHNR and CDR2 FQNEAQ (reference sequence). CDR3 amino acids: CASSSPTVNTGELFF. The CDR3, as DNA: TGTGCCAGCAGCAGCCCGACGGTGAACACCGGGGAGCTGTTTTTT. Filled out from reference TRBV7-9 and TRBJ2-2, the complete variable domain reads DTGVSQNPRHKITKRGQNVTFRCDPISEHNRLYWYRQTLGQGPEFLTYFQNEAQLEKSRLLSDRFSAERPKGSFSTLEIQRTEQGDSAMYLCASSSPTVNTGELFFGEGSRLTVL.

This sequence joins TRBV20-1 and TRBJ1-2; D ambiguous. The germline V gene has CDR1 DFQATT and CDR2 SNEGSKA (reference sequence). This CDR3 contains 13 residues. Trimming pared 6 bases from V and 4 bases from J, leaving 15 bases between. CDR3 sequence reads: CSAPPRSIYGYTF. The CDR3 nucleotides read TGCAGTGCCCCTCCCCGGTCGATCTATGGCTACACCTTC.

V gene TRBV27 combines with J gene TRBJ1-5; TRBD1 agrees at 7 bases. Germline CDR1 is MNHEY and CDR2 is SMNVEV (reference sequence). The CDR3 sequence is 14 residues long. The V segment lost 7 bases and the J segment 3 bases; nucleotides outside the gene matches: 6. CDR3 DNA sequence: TGTGCCAGCAACCAGGGGGGGGTCAATCAGCCCCAGCATTTT. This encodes CASNQGGVNQPQHF.

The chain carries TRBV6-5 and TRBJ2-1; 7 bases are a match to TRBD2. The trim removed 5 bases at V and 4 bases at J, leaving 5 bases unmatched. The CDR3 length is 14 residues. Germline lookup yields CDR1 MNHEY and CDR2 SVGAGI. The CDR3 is CASSPSGEYNEQFF. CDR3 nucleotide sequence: TGTGCCAGCAGTCCCAGCGGGGAGTACAATGAGCAGTTCTTC.

The CDR3 nucleotides are TGCGCCAGCAGCTTGTCCCGGGACAGCTACAATGAGCAGTTCTTC. This encodes CASSLSRDSYNEQFF. The chain links TRBV5-1 to TRBJ2-1, with 7 bases that match TRBD1. The ends lost 1 base at V and 3 bases at J; junction bases unmatched: 4. This CDR3 spans 15 amino acids. The germline CDR1 and CDR2 sequences are SGHRS and YFSETQ. The variable domain in full, with the rest retrieved from reference TRBV5-1 and TRBJ2-1, is KAGVTQTPRYLIKTRGQQVTLSCSPISGHRSVSWYQQTPGQGLQFLFEYFSETQRNKGNFPGRFSGRQFSNSRSEMNVSTLELGDSALYLCASSLSRDSYNEQFFGPGTRLTVL.

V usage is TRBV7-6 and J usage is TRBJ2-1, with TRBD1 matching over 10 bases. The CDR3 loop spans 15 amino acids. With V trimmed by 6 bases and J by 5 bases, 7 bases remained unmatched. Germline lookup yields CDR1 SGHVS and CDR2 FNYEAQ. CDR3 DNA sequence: TGTGCCAGCAGACCGGGACAGGGGCTGCACAATGAGCAGTTCTTC. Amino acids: CASRPGQGLHNEQFF.

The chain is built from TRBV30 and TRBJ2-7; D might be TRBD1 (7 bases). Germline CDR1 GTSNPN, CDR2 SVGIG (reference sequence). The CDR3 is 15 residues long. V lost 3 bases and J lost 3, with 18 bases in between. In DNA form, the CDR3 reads TGTGCCTGGAGAGCAATCCAGGGGGGAGGCTACGAGCAGTACTTC. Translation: CAWRAIQGGGYEQYF.

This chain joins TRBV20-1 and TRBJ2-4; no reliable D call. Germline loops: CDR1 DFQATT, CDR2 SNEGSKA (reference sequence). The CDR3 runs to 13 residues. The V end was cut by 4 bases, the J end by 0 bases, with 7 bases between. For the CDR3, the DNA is TGCAGTGCTACCGAGCTAGCCAAAAACATTCAGTACTTC. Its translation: CSATELAKNIQYF.

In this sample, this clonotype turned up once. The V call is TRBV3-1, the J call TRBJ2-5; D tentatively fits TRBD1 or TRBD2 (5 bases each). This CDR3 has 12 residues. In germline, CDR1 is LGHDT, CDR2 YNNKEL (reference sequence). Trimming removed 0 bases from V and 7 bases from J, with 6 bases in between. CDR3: CASSQDGGTQYF. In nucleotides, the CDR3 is TGTGCCAGCAGCCAAGATGGGGGGACCCAGTACTTC.

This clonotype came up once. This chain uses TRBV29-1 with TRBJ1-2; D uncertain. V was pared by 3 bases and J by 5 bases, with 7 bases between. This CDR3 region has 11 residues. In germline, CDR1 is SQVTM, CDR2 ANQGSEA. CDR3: CSVDGEYGYTF. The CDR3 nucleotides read TGCAGCGTTGATGGCGAGTATGGCTACACCTTC. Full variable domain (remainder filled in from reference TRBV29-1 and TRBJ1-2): SAVISQKPSRDICQRGTSLTIQCQVDSQVTMMFWYRQQPGQSLTLIATANQGSEATYESGFVIDKFPISRPNLTFSTLTVSNMSPEDSSIYLCSVDGEYGYTFGSGTRLTVV.